A single sample is the source of the 19 T cell receptor beta chains below, sequenced in a study of CD8+CD57+ T cells in acquired aplastic anemia. Genomic DNA, the template, was used for profiling of the TCR beta VDJ and CDR3. TCRdb reprocessed the reads with MiXCR, giving one entry per CDR3 protein. The sample gives about 110,000 distinct CDR3 sequences, around 49% of which show up once; about 32% is in the top ten. Sequences were obtained from sorted CD4+, CD8+, or CD8+CD57+ T cells (not recorded which) from PBMCs. These receptors were obtained from a human donor in good health, serving as a control.

V usage is TRBV2 and J usage is TRBJ1-4, with 7 nucleotides matching TRBD1. Per the germline V gene, CDR1 is SNHLY and CDR2 is FYNNEI. There are 13 residues in the CDR3. After removal of 4 bases from V and 10 bases from J, the junction contained 6 bases not matched to a gene. The CDR3 here is CASSGLNRGKLFF. The CDR3 coding sequence is TGTGCCAGCAGTGGCCTCAACAGGGGAAAACTGTTTTTT.

Concerning this clonotype: A much bigger clone sits one base away, suggesting this may be a read error. The chain links TRBV5-8 to TRBJ2-7; 16 bases map to TRBD2. Per germline, CDR1 SGHTS and CDR2 YDEGEE. The CDR3 loop spans 16 amino acids. CDR3 sequence (DNA): TGTGCCGGCAGCTTGGGGACTAGCGGGGGGGCTGACGAGCAGTACTTC. Its protein product is CAGSLGTSGGADEQYF.

The sample holds many counts of this clonotype. The V and J genes are TRBV4-3 and TRBJ1-2; TRBD1 might be the D (6 bases). Trimming removed 1 base at V and 4 bases at J, with 16 bases between. Per germline, CDR1 LGHNA and CDR2 YSLEER. The CDR3 is 16 amino acids. The CDR3 coding sequence is TGCGCCAGCAGCCAAGGGCGCGCAGGGGTTGGCTATGGCTACACCTTC. This encodes CASSQGRAGVGYGYTF.

Concerning this clonotype: At one of its ends the junction is not consistent with the germline gene, which may arise from a read error. The chain is built from TRBV10-2 and TRBJ1-4; D gene uncertain. From germline, CDR1 is WSHSY and CDR2 SAAADI. The CDR3 totals 14 residues. Written as DNA, the CDR3 is TGCGCCAGCGGTGAGAGGAAACCTAATGAAAAACTGTTTTTT. Protein: CASGERKPNEKLFF.

V gene TRBV29-1 combines with J gene TRBJ1-2; a weak D match, TRBD1 (5 bases). Germline lookup yields CDR1 SQVTM and CDR2 ANQGSEA. V was shortened by 3 bases and J by 8 bases, with 10 bases between the two germline ends. CDR3 size: 11 residues. The CDR3 region has the DNA TGCAGCGTTGACTTGGGGGTGGGCTACACCTTC. Encoded protein: CSVDLGVGYTF.

On this clonotype itself: Mismatch with germline at one junction end may stem from a read error. The chain employs TRBV7-8 and TRBJ2-3, with 8 bases that match TRBD1. CDR3 length equals 13 residues. Germline CDR1 SGHVS, CDR2 FQNEAQ. CDR3 sequence: CASGAGGTDTQYF. CDR3 bases: TGTGCCAGCGGGGCAGGGGGCACAGATACGCAGTATTTC.

This clonotype occurred many times. V is TRBV6-1 and J is TRBJ1-6, with D tentatively TRBD1 (5 bases). Germline loops: CDR1 MNHNS, CDR2 SASEGT. The CDR3 spans 17 residues. V was trimmed by 5 bases and J by 0 bases, leaving 14 bases between them. The CDR3 nucleotides read TGTGCCAGCAGTATAGGGGTTTCAAGCTCCTATAATTCACCCCTCCACTTT. Translated, it gives CASSIGVSSSYNSPLHF.

This sequence joins TRBV20-1 and TRBJ2-1; the D is unclear. Looked up from germline, CDR1 is DFQATT and CDR2 is SNEGSKA (reference sequence). Deletions cut 0 bases from V and 12 bases from J, with 6 bases between. CDR3 length: 10 amino acids. CDR3 residues: CSARDEGQFF. DNA for the CDR3: TGCAGTGCTAGAGATGAAGGGCAGTTCTTC.

V usage is TRBV19 and J usage is TRBJ2-7; D remains ambiguous. The CDR3 runs 13 residues. The germline gives CDR1 LNHDA, CDR2 SQIVND (reference sequence). Trimming took 4 bases from V and 7 from J, leaving 14 bases between them. CDR3 sequence: CASSTGPMGEQYV. The CDR3 region has the DNA TGTGCCAGTAGTACCGGCCCAATGGGGGAGCAGTACGTC.

The chain links TRBV7-3 to TRBJ2-7; the D gene is possibly TRBD2 (5 bases). Trimming left V 6 bases short and J 0 bases short, with 9 bases between. Germline loops: CDR1 SGHTA, CDR2 FQGTGA. The CDR3 extends over 13 amino acids. The CDR3, as DNA: TGTGCCAGCAGTATCCGGGACTCCTACGAGCAGTACTTC. Its protein is CASSIRDSYEQYF.

Note on this clonotype: A clone one base away is much larger, so this may be a read error. This sequence joins TRBV4-3 and TRBJ2-7; D is unresolved. CDR1 and CDR2 from the germline V gene are LGHNA and YSLEER. This CDR3 region has 14 residues. CDR3 in amino acids: CASGHLVGSYEQYF. The CDR3 DNA is TGCGCCAGCGGCCACCTAGTGGGCTCCTACGAGCAGTACTTC.

This clonotype has more than one count but fewer than ten. The chain employs TRBV10-3 and TRBJ2-2; D might be TRBD2 (6 bases). Trimming left V 10 bases short and J 5 bases short, with 14 bases between. Per the germline V gene, CDR1 is ENHRY and CDR2 is SYGVKD. This CDR3 is 13 amino acids long. CDR3 amino acids: CATAGRNTGELFF. CDR3 bases: TGTGCCACCGCGGGACGGAATACCGGGGAGCTGTTTTTT.

This chain uses TRBV10-3 with TRBJ2-2; D gene uncertain. The ends were cut back, 3 bases at V and 5 bases at J, with 10 bases in the middle. Germline CDR1 ENHRY, CDR2 SYGVKD. This CDR3 contains 14 residues. CDR3 region: CAISDKSRTGELFF. The CDR3 coding sequence is TGTGCCATCAGTGATAAATCGCGAACCGGGGAGCTGTTTTTT.

The chain links TRBV7-6 to TRBJ2-3; D is possibly TRBD1 (6 bases). Germline V gives CDR1 SGHVS, CDR2 FNYEAQ. The V and J ends lost 0 bases and 4 bases respectively, with 17 bases between them. The CDR3 length is 17 residues. Written as DNA, the CDR3 is TGTGCCAGCAGCTTAGCGAGAACGCTTTCAGGGGCAGATACGCAGTATTTT. Translating it yields CASSLARTLSGADTQYF.

The chain couples TRBV10-3 to TRBJ2-7; the match to TRBD2 covers 11 bases. There are 16 residues in the CDR3. In germline, CDR1 is ENHRY, CDR2 SYGVKD. V was clipped by 4 bases and J by 3 bases; unmatched bases: 8. The CDR3 bases are TGTGCCATCAGTGCTATGACTAGCGGGGTCAGCTACGAGCAGTACTTC. Translation: CAISAMTSGVSYEQYF.

V usage is TRBV12-3 or TRBV12-4 and J usage is TRBJ1-6; TRBD1 agrees at 8 bases. CDR3 length: 16 amino acids. J was trimmed by 10 bases and V by 2 bases; bases with no gene match: 10. This CDR3 is CASSLQGALASSPLHF. The CDR3 DNA follows: TGTGCCAGCAGTTTACAGGGGGCGCTTGCTAGCTCACCCCTCCACTTT.

The chain's CDR3 is CAISVTQGDYGYTF. Written as DNA, the CDR3 is TGTGCCATCAGTGTAACACAGGGGGACTATGGCTACACCTTC. The V call is TRBV10-3, the J call TRBJ1-2; TRBD1 agrees at 8 bases. The CDR3 is 14 amino acids. Germline V lookup: CDR1 ENHRY, CDR2 SYGVKD. After removal of 4 bases from V and 3 bases from J, the junction contained 4 bases not matched to a gene.

CDR3 amino acids: CASSRGPVYEQYF. The CDR3 region has the DNA TGTGCCAGTAGTAGAGGACCAGTCTACGAGCAGTACTTC. The chain carries TRBV19 and TRBJ2-7; D unresolved. Germline V CDR1 and CDR2: LNHDA, SQIVND (reference sequence). This CDR3 spans 13 amino acids. Trimming pared 4 bases from V and 3 bases from J, leaving 10 bases between. The full variable domain, with the rest looked up from reference TRBV19 and TRBJ2-7, is DGGITQSPKYLFRKEGQNVTLSCEQNLNHDAMYWYRQDPGQGLRLIYYSQIVNDFQKGDIAEGYSVSREKKESFPLTVTSAQKNPTAFYLCASSRGPVYEQYFGPGTRLTVT.

This clonotype was found a few times. This may be a read error, as it is one base from a much larger clone. The rearrangement links TRBV9 to TRBJ2-1; 8 bases agree with TRBD2. V was pared by 8 bases and J by 4 bases, with 8 bases of the junction left unmatched. CDR1 is SGDLS, CDR2 YYNGEE, per germline. The CDR3 is made up of 14 amino acids. Written as DNA, the CDR3 is TGTGCCAGTCGGGCGGCTAGCGGGTACAATGAGCAGTTCTTC. Its translation is CASRAASGYNEQFF.